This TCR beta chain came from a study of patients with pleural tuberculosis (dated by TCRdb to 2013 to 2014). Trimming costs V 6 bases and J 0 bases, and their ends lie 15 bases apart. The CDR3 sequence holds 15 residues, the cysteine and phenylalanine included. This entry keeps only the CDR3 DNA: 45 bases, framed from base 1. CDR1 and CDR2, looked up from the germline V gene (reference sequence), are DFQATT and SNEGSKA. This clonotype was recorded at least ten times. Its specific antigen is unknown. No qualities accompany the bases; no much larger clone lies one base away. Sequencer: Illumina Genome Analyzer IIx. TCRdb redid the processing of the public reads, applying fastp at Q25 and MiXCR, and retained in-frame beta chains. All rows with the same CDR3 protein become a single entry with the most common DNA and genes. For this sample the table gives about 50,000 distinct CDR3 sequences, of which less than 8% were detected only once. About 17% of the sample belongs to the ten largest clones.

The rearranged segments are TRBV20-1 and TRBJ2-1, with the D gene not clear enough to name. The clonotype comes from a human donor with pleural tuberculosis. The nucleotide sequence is TGCAGTGCCCCCCAGACCACCCTCTCCTACAATGAGCAGTTCTTC. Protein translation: CSAPQTTLSYNEQFF.